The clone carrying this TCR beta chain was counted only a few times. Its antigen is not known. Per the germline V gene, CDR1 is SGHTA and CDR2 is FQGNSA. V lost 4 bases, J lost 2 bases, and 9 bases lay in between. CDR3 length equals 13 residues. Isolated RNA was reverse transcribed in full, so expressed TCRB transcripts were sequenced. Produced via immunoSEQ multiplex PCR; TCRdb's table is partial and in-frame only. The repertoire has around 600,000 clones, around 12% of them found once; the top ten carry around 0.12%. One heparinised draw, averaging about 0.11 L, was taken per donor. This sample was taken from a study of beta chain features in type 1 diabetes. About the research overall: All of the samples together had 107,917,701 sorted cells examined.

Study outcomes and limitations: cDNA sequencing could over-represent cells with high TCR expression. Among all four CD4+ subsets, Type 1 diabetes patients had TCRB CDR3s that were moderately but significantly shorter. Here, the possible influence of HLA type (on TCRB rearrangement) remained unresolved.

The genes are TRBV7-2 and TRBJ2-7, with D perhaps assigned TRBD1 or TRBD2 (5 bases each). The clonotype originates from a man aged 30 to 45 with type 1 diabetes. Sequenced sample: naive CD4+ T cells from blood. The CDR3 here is CASSSQGPYEQYF. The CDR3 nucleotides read TGTGCCAGCAGCTCCCAGGGACCCTACGAGCAGTACTTC.